This T cell receptor beta chain was obtained from a study of T cell repertoires in cytomegalovirus infection. On the study more broadly: Public TCR beta signatures provided an indication of both CMV infection and a matching HLA type. Study results and caveats: The cumulative frequency of public TCR beta families identified carriers of CMV plus the relevant HLA. HLA-C-restricted CMV-specific TCR beta clonotypes were dominant in the ex vivo response.

About this clonotype: Its matching antigen is unknown.

MiXCR, applied by TCRdb to the reads, yields one record per CDR3 protein. This sample has about 490,000 distinct CDR3 sequences, with approximately 10% found just once. This TCR came from a human donor in good health (CMV status not recorded). Some clones in this sample may be carry-over from other donors' samples. The sequencing sample was made of PBMCs.

CDR3 bases: TGTGCCACCAGCAGAGAGAGGGCAGACCTTGGGGAGCAGTACTTC. It yields the protein CATSRERADLGEQYF. This chain links TRBV15 with TRBJ2-7; weak D call: TRBD2 (5 bases). Deletions cut 0 bases from V and 7 bases from J, with 16 bases between. The CDR3 contains 15 residues. Germline CDR1 LNHNV, CDR2 YYDKDF (reference sequence).